This TCR beta chain was identified in a study of molecular identifiers for immune sequencing clone quantification. Study-wide background: Four of five RNA aliquots from approximately 22,000 or 94,000 naive CD8 T cells were sequenced. Whole-study findings and limits: The study found clones above 20 RNA copies held over 98% of effector molecules and under 1% in naive cells.

Germline V gene data show CDR1 as MNHEY and CDR2 as SVGEGT. The V segment lost 2 bases and the J segment 5 bases; nucleotides outside the gene matches: 11. This CDR3 contains 16 residues. This clonotype was recorded a few times. What it binds is unknown. Bulk TCR library preparation followed previously described methods with listed TCR primers. TCRdb redid the calling of the PCR reads with MiXCR, one entry per CDR3 protein. The repertoire holds approximately 670,000 distinct CDR3 sequences, with 20% as singletons. The receptor was isolated from a human donor in good health. Some libraries in this study had Jurkat cell RNA spiked in. Sequenced sample: naive CD8+ T cells from blood, with Jurkat cell RNA spiked in. Regarding subset: FACS-sorted CD8+CD4-CCR7+CD45RA+ naive T cells. The rearrangement uses TRBV6-2 or TRBV6-3 and TRBJ2-7; 8 bases fit TRBD1. CDR3 DNA sequence: TGTGCCAGCAGTTACCCCGGACAGGGCGGGCCAGACGAGCAGTACTTC. Its protein is CASSYPGQGGPDEQYF.